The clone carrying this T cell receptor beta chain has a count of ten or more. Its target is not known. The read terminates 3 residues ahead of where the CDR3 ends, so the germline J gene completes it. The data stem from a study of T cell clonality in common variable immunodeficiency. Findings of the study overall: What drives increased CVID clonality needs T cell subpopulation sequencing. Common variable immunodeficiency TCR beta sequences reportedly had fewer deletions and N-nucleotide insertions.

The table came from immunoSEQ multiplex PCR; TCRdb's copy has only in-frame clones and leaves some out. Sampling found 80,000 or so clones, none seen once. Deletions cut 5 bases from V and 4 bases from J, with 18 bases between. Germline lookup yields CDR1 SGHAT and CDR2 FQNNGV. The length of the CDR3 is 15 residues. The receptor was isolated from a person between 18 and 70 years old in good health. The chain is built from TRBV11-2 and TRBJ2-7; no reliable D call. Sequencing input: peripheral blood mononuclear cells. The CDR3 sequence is CASSLNGLALYEQYF. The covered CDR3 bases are TGTGCCAGCAGCCTAAATGGGCTGGCACTTTACGAG. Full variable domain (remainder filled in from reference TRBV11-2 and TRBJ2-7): EAGVAQSPRYKIIEKRQSVAFWCNPISGHATLYWYQQILGQGPKLLIQFQNNGVVDDSQLPKDRFSAERLKGVDSTLKIQPAKLEDSAVYLCASSLNGLALYEQYFGPGTRLTVT.